The rows below give T cell receptor beta chains drawn from one sample of a study of identical twins. One entry per CDR3 protein results from TCRdb running MiXCR on the 5' RACE reads. The sample gives about 240,000 distinct CDR3 sequences, roughly 13% of which show up once; 4% is in the top ten. Another study also made use of these data, one on yellow fever vaccine responses in identical twins.

Sequences were obtained from memory (CD45RO+) T cells sorted from blood. These receptors originate from a woman younger than 35 in good health. Both conserved end residues are part of each CDR3. The D gene is left open where the match is weak. Where a row states a size, it is once, few, many or the class of an expanded clone; other rows omit it.

d_call	v_call	clone_size	j_call	cdr3_nt	cdr3_aa
NA	TRBV20-1	many	TRBJ2-7	TGCAGTGCTAGCTGGCGCGAGCAGTACTTC	CSASWREQYF
NA	TRBV7-8	NA	TRBJ2-7	TGTGCCAGCAGCTTACGAGCCGGGAGCTACGAGCAGTACTTC	CASSLRAGSYEQYF
NA	TRBV20-1	few	TRBJ2-7	TGCAGTGCTAGCTTTTCCTACGAGCAGTACTTC	CSASFSYEQYF
NA	TRBV28	many	TRBJ1-5	TGTGCCAGCAGTGGCAATCAGCCCCAGCATTTT	CASSGNQPQHF
NA	TRBV6-1	few	TRBJ2-7	TGTGCCAGCATGTGGCGCCCGGGCCTTGGCACGCGCGAGCAGTACTTC	CASMWRPGLGTREQYF
TRBD1	TRBV24-1	few	TRBJ2-7	TGTGCCACCAGTGATGCAGACAGGGGCTCCTACGAGCAGTACTTC	CATSDADRGSYEQYF
NA	TRBV7-9	NA	TRBJ2-3	TGTGCCAGTAGCTTAGGTGGGGGCACTGTGATTTCAGATACGCAGTATTTT	CASSLGGGTVISDTQYF
NA	TRBV7-2	few	TRBJ1-5	TGTGCCAGCAGCTTAGTTGCTGGGGGAGGTCAGCCCCAGCATTTT	CASSLVAGGGQPQHF
NA	TRBV5-1	few	TRBJ2-7	TGCGCCAGCAGCTTCGGGGCGCTGGGCTACGAGCAGTACTTC	CASSFGALGYEQYF
TRBD2	TRBV28	many	TRBJ2-7	TGTGCCAGCAGTACCGTAGCCGGGAGGGTTTTGTACGAGCAGTACTTC	CASSTVAGRVLYEQYF
NA	TRBV29-1	NA	TRBJ1-1	TGCAGCGTTGGGTTAGGTTTGGCTGAAGCTTTCTTT	CSVGLGLAEAFF
NA	TRBV19	NA	TRBJ2-3	TGTGCCAGTAGTATTTGGGGCAGCACAGATACGCAGTATTTT	CASSIWGSTDTQYF
TRBD1	TRBV7-9	NA	TRBJ2-7	TGTGCCAGCAGCTCTACAGGGGGTACCTACGAGCAGTACTTC	CASSSTGGTYEQYF
NA	TRBV4-1	NA	TRBJ2-3	TGCGCCAGCAGCCCGAAGGAAAGCACAGATACGCAGTATTTT	CASSPKESTDTQYF
NA	TRBV27	many	TRBJ1-1	TGTGCCAGCGCAGGGAGGACTGAAGCTTTCTTT	CASAGRTEAFF
NA	TRBV15	NA	TRBJ1-4	TGTGCCACCCCCCTTGGGGAAAAACTGTTTTTT	CATPLGEKLFF
TRBD2	TRBV27	few	TRBJ2-1	TGTGCCAGCAGCCGGACTAGCGGGAGTTACAATGAGCAGTTCTTC	CASSRTSGSYNEQFF
TRBD1	TRBV5-1	few	TRBJ1-4	TGCGCCAGCTCCCCCTCGGGACAGGGAAGTGAAAAACTGTTTTTT	CASSPSGQGSEKLFF
NA	TRBV4-3	many	TRBJ2-7	TGCGCCAGCAGCCAAGACACGGAGAACTACGAGCAGTACTTC	CASSQDTENYEQYF
TRBD2	TRBV25-1	few	TRBJ2-5	TGTGCCAGCAGTGACCGACTAGCGGGGCAAGAGACCCAGTACTTC	CASSDRLAGQETQYF
NA	TRBV5-1	NA	TRBJ2-7	TGCGCCAGCAGTCGGCTTGAGCAGTACTTC	CASSRLEQYF
TRBD1	TRBV5-1	few	TRBJ1-4	TGCGCCAGCAGCCCAAAGACAGGGGATGAAAAACTGTTTTTT	CASSPKTGDEKLFF
TRBD2	TRBV12-3/TRBV12-4	NA	TRBJ2-3	TGTGCCAGCAATCCTAGCGGGGGGGCCGGGGCGCAGTATTTT	CASNPSGGAGAQYF
TRBD2	TRBV20-1	many	TRBJ2-1	TGCAGTGCTGGCCTGGGGAGCGGGACCTACAATGAGCAGTTCTTC	CSAGLGSGTYNEQFF
TRBD2	TRBV11-2	NA	TRBJ2-2	TGTGCCAGCAGCTTATTGGGACTAGCGGGAGATCGGACCGGGGAGCTGTTTTTT	CASSLLGLAGDRTGELFF
TRBD2	TRBV11-2	many	TRBJ2-5	TGTGCCAGCAGCTCGGGGACTAGCGCACGAACCATCCAAGAGACCCAGTACTTC	CASSSGTSARTIQETQYF
TRBD1	TRBV2	few	TRBJ2-1	TGTGCCAGCAGGGGACAGGGCTGGGGTGAGCAGTTCTTC	CASRGQGWGEQFF
NA	TRBV12-3/TRBV12-4	many	TRBJ1-6	TGTGCCAGCAGGCTTGGGAATTCACCCCTCCACTTT	CASRLGNSPLHF
TRBD2	TRBV20-1	few	TRBJ2-1	TGCAGTGCTAGACTAGCGGGGAGCTCCTACAATGAGCAGTTCTTC	CSARLAGSSYNEQFF
NA	TRBV24-1	many	TRBJ2-1	TGTGCCACCAGTGAAGGACGGAGCCTCGATGAGCAGTTCTTC	CATSEGRSLDEQFF
NA	TRBV5-1	NA	TRBJ2-2	TGCGCCAGCAGCACACAGGGACGAGGAAACACCGGGGAGCTGTTTTTT	CASSTQGRGNTGELFF
NA	TRBV28	NA	TRBJ1-5	TGTGCCACCCGATGGGGGATAAATCAGCCCCAGCATTTT	CATRWGINQPQHF
NA	TRBV5-1	few	TRBJ2-5	TGCGCCAGCAGCCTAATCCCCGGTCGAGAGACCCAGTACTTC	CASSLIPGRETQYF
TRBD1	TRBV7-2	many	TRBJ1-5	TGTGCCAGCAGCTTAGCGAGAGGGGGCGTTTTTCAGCCCCAGCATTTT	CASSLARGGVFQPQHF
NA	TRBV19	NA	TRBJ2-3	TGTGCCAGTAGTGCATACAGGACCGCTGATACGCAGTATTTT	CASSAYRTADTQYF
TRBD2	TRBV7-7	NA	TRBJ2-5	TGTGCTAGCAGCCCCACAGCGGGAGGGCCAGAGACCCAGTACTTC	CASSPTAGGPETQYF
NA	TRBV25-1	NA	TRBJ2-1	TGTGCCAGCAGTGAAGCGTCCTACTCCTACAATGAGCAGTTCTTC	CASSEASYSYNEQFF
NA	TRBV28	once	TRBJ2-7	TGTGCCACAGCATCACCCCACGAGCAGTACTTC	CATASPHEQYF
TRBD2	TRBV20-1	many	TRBJ2-1	TGCAGTGCTAGAGATTCCGTAGCGGGAGGTGAGCAGTTCTTC	CSARDSVAGGEQFF
NA	TRBV28	few	TRBJ1-6	TGTGCCAGCAGTTTAGGAACCCCAGGGTCGTCACCCCTCCACTTT	CASSLGTPGSSPLHF
NA	TRBV6-5	many	TRBJ2-3	TGTGCCAGCAGTAACAGACCGGGACTCGGCACAGATACGCAGTATTTT	CASSNRPGLGTDTQYF
TRBD2	TRBV10-2	few	TRBJ2-7	TGCGCCAGCAGTGGGGCTAGCGGCTACGAGCAGTACTTC	CASSGASGYEQYF
NA	TRBV2	few	TRBJ1-5	TGTGCCAGCACCTCAGGGGACAGCAATCAGCCCCAGCATTTT	CASTSGDSNQPQHF
NA	TRBV7-9	NA	TRBJ2-5	TGTGCCAGCAGCCCCTTTTTGGCTAGCAGGGAGACCCAGTACTTC	CASSPFLASRETQYF
TRBD2	TRBV28	NA	TRBJ2-4	TGTGCCAGCAGTTTAAGCGGGAGCCAAAACATTCAGTACTTC	CASSLSGSQNIQYF
NA	TRBV4-3	many	TRBJ2-2	TGCGCCAGCAGCCAAGATAATAGGCCAACCGGGGAGCTGTTTTTT	CASSQDNRPTGELFF
NA	TRBV5-1	few	TRBJ2-3	TGCGCCAGCAGCGTACGTGGGGGACGGTTCACAGATACGCAGTATTTT	CASSVRGGRFTDTQYF
TRBD1	TRBV15	NA	TRBJ2-3	TGTGCCACCAGCAGGATGCCCCGGGACAGGTCCACAGATACGCAGTATTTT	CATSRMPRDRSTDTQYF
NA	TRBV12-3/TRBV12-4	many	TRBJ1-4	TGTGCCAGCAGAACGAGCGGGACAAACGTTGAAAAACTGTTTTTT	CASRTSGTNVEKLFF
TRBD2	TRBV20-1	many	TRBJ2-5	TGCAGTGCTAGGGGGGGGGGAGAGACCCAGTACTTC	CSARGGGETQYF
NA	TRBV20-1	NA	TRBJ2-1	TGCAGTGCGAGGGACATCGGAGCTGTCTATGAGCAGTTCTTC	CSARDIGAVYEQFF
NA	TRBV7-2	few	TRBJ1-4	TGTGCCAGCAGCTTAGCGCGTGGGGGAACTAATGAAAAACTGTTTTTT	CASSLARGGTNEKLFF
TRBD2	TRBV5-1	many	TRBJ2-7	TGCGCCAGCAGCCCGGGACTAGCGGACTACGAGCAGTACTTC	CASSPGLADYEQYF